This paragraph covers one T cell receptor beta chain sequence. Produced via immunoSEQ multiplex PCR; TCRdb's table is partial and in-frame only. The sample consists of more than 2,000,000 clones, 80% to 95% of them appearing once. This record comes from a study of shared clonotypes between healthy human individuals. There are 13 residues in the CDR3. The germline gives CDR1 SGHNT, CDR2 YYREEE (reference sequence). V was trimmed by 4 bases and J by 10 bases, leaving 14 bases between them. This chain joins TRBV5-4 and TRBJ2-2; no clear D. Sample: naive CD4+ T cells from PBMCs. The subset here: CD45RA+ positively selected. This clonotype was sampled from a young man in good health. Some clones in this sample may be carry-over from other donors' samples. CDR3 residues: CASSRLGAKELFF. The CDR3 nucleotides are TGTGCCAGCAGCCGGCTGGGCGCGAAGGAGCTGTTTTTT.